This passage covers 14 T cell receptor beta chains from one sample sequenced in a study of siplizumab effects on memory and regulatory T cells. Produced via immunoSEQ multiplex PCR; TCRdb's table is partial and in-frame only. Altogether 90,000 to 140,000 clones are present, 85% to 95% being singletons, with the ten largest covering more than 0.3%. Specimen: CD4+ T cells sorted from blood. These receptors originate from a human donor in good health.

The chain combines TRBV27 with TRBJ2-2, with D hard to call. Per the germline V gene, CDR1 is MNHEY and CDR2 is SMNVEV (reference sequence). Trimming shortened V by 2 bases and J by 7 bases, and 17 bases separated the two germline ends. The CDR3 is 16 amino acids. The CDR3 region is CASSLVLVGLGGELFF. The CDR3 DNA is TGTGCCAGCAGTTTAGTTTTGGTCGGGCTGGGCGGGGAGCTGTTTTTT.

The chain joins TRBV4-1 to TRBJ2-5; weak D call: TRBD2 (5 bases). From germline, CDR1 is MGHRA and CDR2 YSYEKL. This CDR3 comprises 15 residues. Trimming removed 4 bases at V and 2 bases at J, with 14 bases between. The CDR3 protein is CASSPIQRGQETQYF. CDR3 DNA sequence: TGCGCCAGCAGCCCTATCCAACGGGGTCAAGAGACCCAGTACTTC.

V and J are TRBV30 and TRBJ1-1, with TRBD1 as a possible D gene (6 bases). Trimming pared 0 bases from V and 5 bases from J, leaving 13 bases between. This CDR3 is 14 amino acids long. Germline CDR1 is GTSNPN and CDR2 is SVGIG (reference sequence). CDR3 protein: CAWSVNREGTEAFF. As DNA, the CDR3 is TGTGCCTGGAGTGTTAACAGGGAGGGGACTGAAGCTTTCTTT.

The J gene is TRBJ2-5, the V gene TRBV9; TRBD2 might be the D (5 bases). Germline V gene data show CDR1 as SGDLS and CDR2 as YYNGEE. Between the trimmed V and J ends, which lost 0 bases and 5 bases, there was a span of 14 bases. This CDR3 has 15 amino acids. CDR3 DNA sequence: TGTGCCAGCAGCGTAGCCGGCGGGTTGGGTGAGACCCAGTACTTC. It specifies CASSVAGGLGETQYF.

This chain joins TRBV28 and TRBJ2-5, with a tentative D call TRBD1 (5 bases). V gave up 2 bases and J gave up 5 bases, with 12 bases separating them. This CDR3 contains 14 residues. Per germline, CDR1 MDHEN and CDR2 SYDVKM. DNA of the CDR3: TGTGCCAGCAGTTTACAAGGGGTTCTGGAGACCCAGTACTTC. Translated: CASSLQGVLETQYF.

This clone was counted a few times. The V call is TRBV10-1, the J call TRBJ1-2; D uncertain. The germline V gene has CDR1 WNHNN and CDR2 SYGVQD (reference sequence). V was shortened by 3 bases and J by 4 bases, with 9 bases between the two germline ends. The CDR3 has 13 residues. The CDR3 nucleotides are TGCGCCAGCAGTGAACAACGGGGCTATGGCTACACCTTC. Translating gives CASSEQRGYGYTF.

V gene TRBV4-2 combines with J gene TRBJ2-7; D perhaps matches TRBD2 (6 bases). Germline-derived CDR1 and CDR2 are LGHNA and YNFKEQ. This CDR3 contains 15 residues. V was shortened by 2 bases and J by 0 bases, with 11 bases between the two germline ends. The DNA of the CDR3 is TGTGCCAGCAGCCAAATCATGGACTACTCCTACGAGCAGTACTTC. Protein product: CASSQIMDYSYEQYF.

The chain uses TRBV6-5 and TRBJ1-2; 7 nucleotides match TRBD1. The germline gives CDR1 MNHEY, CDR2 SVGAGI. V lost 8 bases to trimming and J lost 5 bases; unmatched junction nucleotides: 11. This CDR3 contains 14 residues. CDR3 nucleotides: TGTGCCAGCTGGAGGAGGGGGCATCCATATGGCTACACCTTC. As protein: CASWRRGHPYGYTF.

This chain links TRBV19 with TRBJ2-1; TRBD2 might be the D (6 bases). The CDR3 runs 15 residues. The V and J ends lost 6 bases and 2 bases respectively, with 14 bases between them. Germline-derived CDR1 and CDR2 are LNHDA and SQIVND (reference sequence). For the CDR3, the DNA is TGTGCCAGTAGCGGGGGACCCCTTACCTACAATGAGCAGTTCTTC. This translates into CASSGGPLTYNEQFF.

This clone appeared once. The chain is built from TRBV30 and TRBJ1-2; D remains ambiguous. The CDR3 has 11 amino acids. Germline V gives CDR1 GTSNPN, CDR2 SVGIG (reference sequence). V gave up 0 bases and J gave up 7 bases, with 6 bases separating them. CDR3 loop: CAWSVLRGYTF. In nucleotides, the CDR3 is TGTGCCTGGAGTGTACTTCGTGGCTACACCTTC.

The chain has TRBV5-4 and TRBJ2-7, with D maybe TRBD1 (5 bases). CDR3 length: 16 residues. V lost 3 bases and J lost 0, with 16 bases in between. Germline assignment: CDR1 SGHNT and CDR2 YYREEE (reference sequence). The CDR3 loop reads CASSSSLVRGSYEQYF. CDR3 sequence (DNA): TGTGCCAGCAGCTCCTCCCTGGTAAGGGGCTCCTACGAGCAGTACTTC.

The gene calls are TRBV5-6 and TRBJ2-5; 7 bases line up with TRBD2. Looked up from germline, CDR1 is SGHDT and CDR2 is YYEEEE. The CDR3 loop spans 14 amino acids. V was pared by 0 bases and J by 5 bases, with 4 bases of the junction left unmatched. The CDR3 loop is CASSLVLGGETQYF. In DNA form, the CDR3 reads TGTGCCAGCAGCTTGGTCCTGGGGGGGGAGACCCAGTACTTC.

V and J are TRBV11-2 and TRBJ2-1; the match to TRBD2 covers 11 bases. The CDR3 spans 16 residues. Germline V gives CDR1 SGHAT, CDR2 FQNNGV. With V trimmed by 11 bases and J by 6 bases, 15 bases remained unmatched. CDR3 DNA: TGTGCCTCCAAGAGGTCTAGCGGGAGGCTGGGCAATGAGCAGTTCTTC. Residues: CASKRSSGRLGNEQFF.

The CDR3 nucleotides read TGTGCCAGCAGCTCTCCAGATACGCAGTATTTT. Amino acid sequence: CASSSPDTQYF. This chain uses TRBV11-2 with TRBJ2-3; D is unclear. Per the germline V gene, CDR1 is SGHAT and CDR2 is FQNNGV. With 4 bases removed from V and 4 bases from J, the gap between germline ends came to 3 bases. CDR3 length equals 11 residues.